This entry lists 6 T cell receptor beta chains sequenced from one sample in a study of blood T cell repertoires in COVID-19. Assay used: immunoSEQ multiplex PCR; TCRdb lists only in-frame clones, some missing. The table records about 210,000 clones, 65% to 90% of them present only once. The sample comprised peripheral blood. Receptors originate from a man between 45 and 60 years old with COVID-19, enrolled during active disease.

The chain uses TRBV7-2 and TRBJ2-7, with D possibly being TRBD2 (6 bases). Germline lookup yields CDR1 SGHTA and CDR2 FQGNSA. The germline V and J ends were trimmed by 5 bases and 7 bases, with 15 bases remaining between them. CDR3 length equals 13 residues. CDR3 loop: CASSQGLTGEQYF. CDR3 DNA: TGTGCCAGCAGCCAGGGACTCACGGGGGAGCAGTACTTC.

The gene calls are TRBV5-8 and TRBJ2-7; D may be TRBD2 (5 bases). In germline, CDR1 is SGHTS, CDR2 YDEGEE. The V end was cut by 0 bases, the J end by 1 base, with 8 bases between. This CDR3 is built from 14 residues. As DNA, the CDR3 is TGTGCCAGCAGCTTGGTGACGGGGTCCTACGAGCAGTACTTC. Its translation is CASSLVTGSYEQYF.

CDR3 amino acids: CASSLGLGGEQYF. The CDR3 region has the DNA TGCGCCAGCAGCTTGGGACTAGGAGGCGAGCAGTACTTC. The J gene is TRBJ2-7, the V gene TRBV5-1; tentative D call: TRBD2 (6 bases). The V end was cut by 0 bases, the J end by 6 bases, with 10 bases between. The length of the CDR3 is 13 residues. Germline CDR1 SGHRS, CDR2 YFSETQ.

V usage is TRBV3-1 (or the pseudogene TRBV3-2) and J usage is TRBJ1-1; tentative D call: TRBD1 (6 bases). This CDR3 has 13 residues. Germline CDR1 and CDR2: LGHDT and YNNKEL (reference sequence). V shed 4 bases and J shed 5 bases, with 11 bases lying between them. The CDR3 DNA reads TGTGCCAGCAGCCTACAGGGATCAACTGAAGCTTTCTTT. It yields the protein CASSLQGSTEAFF.

The genes are TRBV7-3 and TRBJ2-2; 10 nucleotides align to TRBD2. Losses at the gene ends were 2 bases for V and 5 bases for J; bases not matched to a gene: 8. Germline V gene sequence: CDR1 SGHTA, CDR2 FQGTGA. The CDR3 covers 17 residues. The CDR3 reads CASSLYLAGEYTGELFF. The CDR3 DNA is TGTGCCAGCAGCTTATATCTAGCGGGGGAGTATACCGGGGAGCTGTTTTTT.

The gene calls are TRBV19 and TRBJ2-1; TRBD2 matches 8 bases. This CDR3 region has 15 residues. The ends lost 6 bases at V and 6 bases at J; junction bases unmatched: 10. Germline V gene sequence: CDR1 LNHDA, CDR2 SQIVND (reference sequence). In DNA form, the CDR3 reads TGTGCCAGTAGCCCCTCCGGGACTAGAATCAATGAGCAGTTCTTC. This encodes CASSPSGTRINEQFF.